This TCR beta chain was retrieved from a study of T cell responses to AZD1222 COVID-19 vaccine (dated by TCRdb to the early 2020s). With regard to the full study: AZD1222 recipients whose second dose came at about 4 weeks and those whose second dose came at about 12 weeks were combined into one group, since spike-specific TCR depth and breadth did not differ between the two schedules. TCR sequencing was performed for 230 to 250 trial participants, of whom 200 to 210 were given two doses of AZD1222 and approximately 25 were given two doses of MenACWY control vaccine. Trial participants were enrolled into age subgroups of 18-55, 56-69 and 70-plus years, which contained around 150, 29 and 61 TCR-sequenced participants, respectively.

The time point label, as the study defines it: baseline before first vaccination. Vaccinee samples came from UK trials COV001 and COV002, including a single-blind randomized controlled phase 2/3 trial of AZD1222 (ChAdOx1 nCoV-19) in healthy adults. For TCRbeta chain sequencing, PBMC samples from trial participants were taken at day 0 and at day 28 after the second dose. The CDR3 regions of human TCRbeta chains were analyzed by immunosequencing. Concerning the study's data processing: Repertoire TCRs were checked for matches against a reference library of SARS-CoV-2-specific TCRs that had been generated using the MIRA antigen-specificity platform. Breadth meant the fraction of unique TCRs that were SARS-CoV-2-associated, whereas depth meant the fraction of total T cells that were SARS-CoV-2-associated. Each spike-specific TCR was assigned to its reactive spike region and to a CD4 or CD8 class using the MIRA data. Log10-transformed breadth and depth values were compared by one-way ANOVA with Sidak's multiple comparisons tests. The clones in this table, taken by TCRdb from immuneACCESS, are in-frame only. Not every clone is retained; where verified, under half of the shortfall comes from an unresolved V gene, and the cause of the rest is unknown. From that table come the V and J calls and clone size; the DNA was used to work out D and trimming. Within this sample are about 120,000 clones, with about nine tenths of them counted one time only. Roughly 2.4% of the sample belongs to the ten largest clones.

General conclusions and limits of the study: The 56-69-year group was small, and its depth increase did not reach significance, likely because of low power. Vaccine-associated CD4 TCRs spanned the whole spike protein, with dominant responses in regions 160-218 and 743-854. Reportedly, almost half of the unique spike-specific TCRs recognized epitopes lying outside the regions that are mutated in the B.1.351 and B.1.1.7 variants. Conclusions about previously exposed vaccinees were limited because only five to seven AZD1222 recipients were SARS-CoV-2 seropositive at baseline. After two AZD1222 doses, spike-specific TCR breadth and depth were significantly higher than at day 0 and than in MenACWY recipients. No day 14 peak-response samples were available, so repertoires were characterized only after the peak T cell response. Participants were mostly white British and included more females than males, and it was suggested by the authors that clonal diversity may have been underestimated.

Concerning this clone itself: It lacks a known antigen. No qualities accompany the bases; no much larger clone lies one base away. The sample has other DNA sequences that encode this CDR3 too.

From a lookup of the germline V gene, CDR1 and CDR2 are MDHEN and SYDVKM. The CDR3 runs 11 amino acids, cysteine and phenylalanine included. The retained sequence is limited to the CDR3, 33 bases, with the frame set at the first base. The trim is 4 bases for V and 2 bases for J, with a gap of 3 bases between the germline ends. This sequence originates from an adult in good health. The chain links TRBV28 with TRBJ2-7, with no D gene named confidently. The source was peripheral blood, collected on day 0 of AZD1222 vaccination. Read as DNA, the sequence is TGTGCCAGCAGTTCCCCCTACGAGCAGTACTTC. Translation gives CASSSPYEQYF.